The entry below describes one T cell receptor (beta chain). The target antigen is unknown. This sample is drawn from a study of radiotherapy plus CTLA-4 blockade in lung cancer. Sequenced by immunoSEQ multiplex PCR; TCRdb stores in-frame clones only, minus some. Of 65,000 to 85,000 clones in the sample, 65% to 85% were seen once. The germline V gene encodes CDR1 LNHDA and CDR2 SQIVND (reference sequence). This CDR3 comprises 16 residues. Trimming removed 5 bases from V and 1 base from J; junction bases left unmatched: 6. Study observations and caveats: There was expansion of tumor-derived TCR clones in blood after radiotherapy plus ipilimumab.

Treatment of patients with chemo-refractory metastatic non-small-cell lung cancer consisted of focal radiation plus CTLA-4 blockade with ipilimumab. The clonotype was recovered from a human donor with non-small cell lung cancer whose response to radiotherapy plus ipilimumab could not be evaluated. Some clones in this sample may be carry-over from other donors' samples. The chain is built from TRBV19 and TRBJ1-1; 11 bases fit TRBD1. The starting material was peripheral blood, obtained from a patient treated with radiotherapy plus ipilimumab. CDR3 sequence reads: CASSAGTGGTNTEAFF. CDR3 in DNA: TGTGCCAGTAGTGCCGGGACAGGGGGGACGAACACTGAAGCTTTCTTT.